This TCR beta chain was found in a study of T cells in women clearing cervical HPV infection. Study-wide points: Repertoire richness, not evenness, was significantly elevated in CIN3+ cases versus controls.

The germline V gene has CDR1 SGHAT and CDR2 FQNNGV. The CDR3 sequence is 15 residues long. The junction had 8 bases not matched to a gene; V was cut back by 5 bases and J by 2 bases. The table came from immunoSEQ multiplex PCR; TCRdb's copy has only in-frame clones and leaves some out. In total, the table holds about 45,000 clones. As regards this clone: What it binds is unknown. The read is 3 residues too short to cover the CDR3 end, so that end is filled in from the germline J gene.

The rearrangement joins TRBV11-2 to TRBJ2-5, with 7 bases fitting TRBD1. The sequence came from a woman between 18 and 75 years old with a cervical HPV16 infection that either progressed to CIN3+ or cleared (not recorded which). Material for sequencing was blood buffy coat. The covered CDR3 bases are TGTGCCAGCAGCCAAGGGGGCTGGAAGCAAGAGACC. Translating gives CASSQGGWKQET. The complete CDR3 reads CASSQGGWKQETQYF.